A single count supports the clone carrying this TCR beta chain. This record comes from a study of blood T cell repertoires in COVID-19. Study in general: T cells, B-cell-depleted T cells, or PBMCs provided the cDNA or gDNA that served as material.

As processed by the authors: Amplification from reference gene primers served as the basis for estimated nucleated cell counts. Repertoires were generated with immunoSEQ multiplex PCR, while TCRdb's copy carries only in-frame clones and drops some. The D gene and trimming were derived from the DNA, and the V and J assignments and clone size from that table. The table lists under 200,000 clones, approximately 87% of them singletons. V gave up 6 bases and J gave up 1 base, with 4 bases separating them. The CDR3 contains 11 residues. CDR1 and CDR2 from the germline V gene are SGHTA and FQGNSA. This receptor was identified in a woman in her fifties or sixties with COVID-19, enrolled during active disease. Sequenced input: peripheral blood. The rearrangement joins TRBV7-2 to TRBJ2-7; no clear D gene. In DNA, the CDR3 is TGTGCCAGCAGTAAATCCTACGAGCAGTACTTC. This codes for CASSKSYEQYF.